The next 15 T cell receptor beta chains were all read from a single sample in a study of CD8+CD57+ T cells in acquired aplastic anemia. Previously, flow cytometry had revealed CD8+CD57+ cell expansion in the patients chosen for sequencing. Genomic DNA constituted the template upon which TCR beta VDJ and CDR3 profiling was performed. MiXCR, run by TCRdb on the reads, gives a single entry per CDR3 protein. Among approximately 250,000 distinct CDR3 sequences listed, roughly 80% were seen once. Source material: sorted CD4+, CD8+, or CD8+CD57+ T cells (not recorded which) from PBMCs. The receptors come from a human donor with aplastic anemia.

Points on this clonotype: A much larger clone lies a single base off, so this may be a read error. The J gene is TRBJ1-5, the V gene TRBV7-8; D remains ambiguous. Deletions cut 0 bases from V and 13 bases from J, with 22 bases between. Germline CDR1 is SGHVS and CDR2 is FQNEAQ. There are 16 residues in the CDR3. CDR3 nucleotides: TGTGCCAGCAGCTTAGCGGAAGGTCCCGATACGCAGTATCAGCATTTT. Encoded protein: CASSLAEGPDTQYQHF.

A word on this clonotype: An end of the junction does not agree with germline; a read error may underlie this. The CDR3 coding sequence is TGTGCCAGCAGCTTGGGCAGCCTGCAAGAGACCCAGTACTTC. Translating gives CASSLGSLQETQYF. This chain links TRBV5-1 with TRBJ2-5; D unresolved. Per the germline V gene, CDR1 is SGHRS and CDR2 is YFSETQ. The CDR3 is 14 amino acids.

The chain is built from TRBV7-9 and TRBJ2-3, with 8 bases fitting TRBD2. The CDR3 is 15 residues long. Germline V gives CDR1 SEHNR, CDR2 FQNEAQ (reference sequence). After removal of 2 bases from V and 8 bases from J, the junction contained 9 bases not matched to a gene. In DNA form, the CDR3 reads TGTGCCAGCAGCTTACTCGGGGGGGCGGGGAGTACGCAGTATTTT. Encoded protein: CASSLLGGAGSTQYF.

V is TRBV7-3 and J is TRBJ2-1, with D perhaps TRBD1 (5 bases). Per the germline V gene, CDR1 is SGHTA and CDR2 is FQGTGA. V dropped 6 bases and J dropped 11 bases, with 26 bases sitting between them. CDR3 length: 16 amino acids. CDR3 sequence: CASSSHRSWGNDQQFF. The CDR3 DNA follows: TGTGCCAGCAGTTCTCACAGGAGCTGGGGAAACGATCAGCAGTTCTTC.

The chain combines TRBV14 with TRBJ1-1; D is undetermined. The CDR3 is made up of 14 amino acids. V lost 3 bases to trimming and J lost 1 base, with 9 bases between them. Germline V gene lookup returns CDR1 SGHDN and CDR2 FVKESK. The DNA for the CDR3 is TGTGCCAGCAGCCATAACGCCTGGAACACTGAAGCTTTCTTT. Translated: CASSHNAWNTEAFF. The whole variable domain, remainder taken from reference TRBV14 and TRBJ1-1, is EAGVTQFPSHSVIEKGQTVTLRCDPISGHDNLYWYRRVMGKEIKFLLHFVKESKQDESGMPNNRFLAERTGGTYSTLKVQPAELEDSGVYFCASSHNAWNTEAFFGQGTRLTVV.

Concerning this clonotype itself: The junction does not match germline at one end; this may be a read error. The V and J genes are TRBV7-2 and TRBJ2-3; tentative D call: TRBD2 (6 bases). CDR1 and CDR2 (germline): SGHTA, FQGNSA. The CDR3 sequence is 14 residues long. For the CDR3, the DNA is TGTGCCAGCAGCTTCGGGGGAGCGCCTGGTACGCAGTTCTTT. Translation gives CASSFGGAPGTQFF.

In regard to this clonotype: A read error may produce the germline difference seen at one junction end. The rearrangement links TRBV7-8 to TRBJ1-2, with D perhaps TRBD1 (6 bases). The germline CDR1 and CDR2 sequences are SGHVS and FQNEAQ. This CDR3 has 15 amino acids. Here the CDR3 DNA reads TGTGCCAGCAGCTTGACGGGGGGCCCCGATAATGGCTATACCTTC. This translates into CASSLTGGPDNGYTF. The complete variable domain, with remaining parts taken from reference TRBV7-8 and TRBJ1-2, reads GAGVSQSPRYKVAKRGQDVALRCDPISGHVSLFWYQQALGQGPEFLTYFQNEAQLDKSGLPSDRFFAERPEGSVSTLKIQRTQQEDSAVYLCASSLTGGPDNGYTFGSGTRLTVV.

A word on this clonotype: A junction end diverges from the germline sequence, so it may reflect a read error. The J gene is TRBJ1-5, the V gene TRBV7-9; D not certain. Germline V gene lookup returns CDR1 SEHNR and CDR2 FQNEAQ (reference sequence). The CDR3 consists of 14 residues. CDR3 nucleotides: TGTGCCAGCAGTGAAGCTGTTAGCAATGCGTCCGAGCAGTTT. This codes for CASSEAVSNASEQF.

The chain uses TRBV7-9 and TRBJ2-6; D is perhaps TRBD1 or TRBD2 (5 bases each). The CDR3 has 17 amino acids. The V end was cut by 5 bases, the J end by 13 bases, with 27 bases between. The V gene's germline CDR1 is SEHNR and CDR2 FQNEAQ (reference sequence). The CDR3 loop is CASSPDSRGSTFGVLTF. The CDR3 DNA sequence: TGTGCCAGCAGCCCCGACTCACGGGGCTCCACCTTCGGTGTCCTGACTTTC. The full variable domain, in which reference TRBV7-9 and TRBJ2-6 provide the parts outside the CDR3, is DTGVSQNPRHKITKRGQNVTFRCDPISEHNRLYWYRQTLGQGPEFLTYFQNEAQLEKSRLLSDRFSAERPKGSFSTLEIQRTEQGDSAMYLCASSPDSRGSTFGVLTFGAGSRLTVL.

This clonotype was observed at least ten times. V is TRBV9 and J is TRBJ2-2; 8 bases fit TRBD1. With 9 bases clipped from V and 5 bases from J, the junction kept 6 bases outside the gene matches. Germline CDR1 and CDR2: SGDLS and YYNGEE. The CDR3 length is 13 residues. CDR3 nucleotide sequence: TGTGCCATCGGGACAGGTGGTACCGGGGAGCTGTTTTTT. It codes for CAIGTGGTGELFF.

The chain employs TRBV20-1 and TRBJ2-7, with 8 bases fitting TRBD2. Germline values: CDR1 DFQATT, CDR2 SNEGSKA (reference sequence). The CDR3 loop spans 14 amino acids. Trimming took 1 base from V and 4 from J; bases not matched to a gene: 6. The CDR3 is CSARAGPGGYEQYF. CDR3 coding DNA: TGCAGTGCTAGAGCAGGACCGGGGGGGTACGAGCAGTACTTC.

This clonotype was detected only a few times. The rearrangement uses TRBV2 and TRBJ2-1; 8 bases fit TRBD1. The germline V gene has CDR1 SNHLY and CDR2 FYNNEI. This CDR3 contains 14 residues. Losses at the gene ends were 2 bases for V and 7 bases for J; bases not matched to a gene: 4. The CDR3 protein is CASSEMWTGNEQFF. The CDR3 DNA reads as TGTGCCAGCAGTGAAATGTGGACAGGGAATGAGCAGTTCTTC.

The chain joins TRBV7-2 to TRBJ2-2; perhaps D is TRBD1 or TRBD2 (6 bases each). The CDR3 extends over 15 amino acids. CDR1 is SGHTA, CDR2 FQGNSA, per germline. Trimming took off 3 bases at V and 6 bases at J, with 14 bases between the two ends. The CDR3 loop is CASSLTGGVPGELFF. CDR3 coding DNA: TGTGCCAGCAGCTTGACAGGCGGGGTCCCCGGGGAGCTGTTTTTT. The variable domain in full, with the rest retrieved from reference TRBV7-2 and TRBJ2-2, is GAGVSQSPSNKVTEKGKDVELRCDPISGHTALYWYRQSLGQGLEFLIYFQGNSAPDKSGLPSDRFSAERTGGSVSTLTIQRTQQEDSAVYLCASSLTGGVPGELFFGEGSRLTVL.

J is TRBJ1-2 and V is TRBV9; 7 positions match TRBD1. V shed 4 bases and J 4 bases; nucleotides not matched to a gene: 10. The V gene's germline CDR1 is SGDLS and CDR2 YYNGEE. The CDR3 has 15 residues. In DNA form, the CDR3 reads TGTGCCAGCAGCCCTAAGACAGGGTCGGCCTATGGCTACACCTTC. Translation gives CASSPKTGSAYGYTF.

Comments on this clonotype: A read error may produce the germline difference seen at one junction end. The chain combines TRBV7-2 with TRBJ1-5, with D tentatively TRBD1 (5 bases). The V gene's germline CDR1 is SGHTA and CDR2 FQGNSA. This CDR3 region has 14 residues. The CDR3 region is CASSVACSYGAHHF. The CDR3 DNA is TGTGCCAGCAGCGTAGCGTGTAGCTACGGGGCCCACCATTTT.